This T cell receptor (beta chain) was observed in a study of shared clonotypes between healthy human individuals. Study observations and caveats: Generation of non-shared clonotypes was less probable than generation of clonotypes shared by all four donors.

The naive CD8 fraction comprised CD45RO-negative cells positively selected for CCR7 and excluded terminally differentiated effector memory CD45RA+ cells. Here immunoSEQ multiplex PCR was the method, and the copy in TCRdb shows in-frame clones only, minus some. The sample shows around 620,000 clones, 85% to 95% of them seen only once. Regarding this clone: Its antigen is unidentified.

Sequences were obtained from naive CD8+ T cells sorted from blood. The TCR comes from a woman younger than 45 in good health.

The chain's CDR3 is CASSIGTGEIYEQYF. CDR3 nucleotide sequence: TGTGCCAGTAGTATTGGGACAGGGGAAATCTACGAGCAGTACTTC. The rearrangement links TRBV19 to TRBJ2-7, with 10 bases identical to TRBD1. V lost 3 bases, J lost 3 bases, and 5 bases stayed unmatched. Germline lookup yields CDR1 LNHDA and CDR2 SQIVND (reference sequence). The CDR3 is 15 residues long.